This entry is about one T cell receptor (beta chain). Its matching antigen is unknown. The protocol was immunoSEQ multiplex PCR, while the TCRdb copy is restricted to in-frame clones and leaves out a portion. The table includes 1,500,000 or so clones, roughly 95% detected once. This specimen belongs to a study of shared clonotypes between healthy human individuals. Study information: The study used three CD4 naive, three CD4 memory, two CD8 naive and one CD8 memory plate per donor.

The CDR3 length is 12 residues. Germline V gene data show CDR1 as LGHNT and CDR2 as FRNRAP. V was shortened by 5 bases and J by 4 bases, with 7 bases between the two germline ends. Study conclusions and caveats: Generally, naive subsets came out with larger estimated richness than memory subsets.

The chain recombines TRBV12-5 with TRBJ2-3; D gene uncertain. This TCR came from a man in his thirties or forties in good health. The sequenced sample consisted of naive CD4+ T cells sorted from blood. Subset described: CD45RA+ positively selected. The CDR3 reads CASGLVADTQYF. CDR3 nucleotide sequence: TGTGCTAGTGGTCTAGTGGCAGATACGCAGTATTTT. The full variable domain, its missing parts supplied by reference TRBV12-5 and TRBJ2-3, is DARVTQTPRHKVTEMGQEVTMRCQPILGHNTVFWYRQTMMQGLELLAYFRNRAPLDDSGMPKDRFSAEMPDATLATLKIQPSEPRDSAVYFCASGLVADTQYFGPGTRLTVL.